What follows are 14 T cell receptor beta chains derived from one specimen sequenced in a study of T cells in Graves' hyperthyroidism and ophthalmopathy. What was amplified from RNA transcripts were TCR beta CDR3 regions. The HTBI primer set was used in a first-round RT-PCR of the TCR CDR3. MiXCR, applied by TCRdb to the multiplex PCR reads, yields one record per CDR3 protein. There are 95,000 to 110,000 distinct CDR3 sequences in the sample; 15% to 20% occur only once, and 35% to 45% lies in the top ten. Material for sequencing was blood. All receptors come from a woman aged 50 to 60 with Graves' hyperthyroidism.

The chain couples TRBV4-2 to TRBJ1-6; D gene unclear. The CDR3 loop spans 13 amino acids. Germline values: CDR1 LGHNA, CDR2 YNFKEQ. V lost 0 bases and J 10 bases, leaving 7 bases between the germline ends. The CDR3 here is CASSQEIGSPLHF. The CDR3 DNA sequence: TGTGCCAGCAGCCAAGAGATCGGGTCACCCCTCCACTTT.

This clonotype was seen many times. The chain combines TRBV15 with TRBJ2-3; TRBD1 agrees at 12 bases. This CDR3 region has 15 residues. CDR1 and CDR2 from the germline V gene are LNHNV and YYDKDF (reference sequence). V shed 5 bases, J shed 5 bases, and the junction held 5 bases outside the gene matches. CDR3 bases: TGTGCCACCAGCGGGACAGGGGGCGCGGGAGATACGCAGTATTTT. Translated: CATSGTGGAGDTQYF.

The chain combines TRBV19 with TRBJ2-2, with D unresolved. With 5 bases removed from V and 4 bases from J, the gap between germline ends came to 11 bases. This CDR3 region has 14 residues. Germline CDR1 LNHDA, CDR2 SQIVND (reference sequence). The CDR3 is CASSPQTLTGELFF. In DNA form, the CDR3 reads TGTGCCAGTAGTCCCCAGACCCTCACCGGGGAGCTGTTTTTT.

The table lists this clonotype with many counts. V usage is TRBV11-2 and J usage is TRBJ2-1; D tentatively fits TRBD1 or TRBD2 (5 bases each). The germline CDR1 and CDR2 sequences are SGHAT and FQNNGV. The CDR3 totals 16 residues. The V end was cut by 2 bases, the J end by 5 bases, with 16 bases between. The CDR3 loop is CASSLLQGAMDNEQFF. For the CDR3, the DNA is TGTGCCAGCAGCTTACTTCAGGGAGCGATGGACAATGAGCAGTTCTTC.

This clonotype occurred many times. This chain connects TRBV5-1 to TRBJ2-1; D might be TRBD2 (6 bases). Germline V gene lookup returns CDR1 SGHRS and CDR2 YFSETQ. The CDR3 runs to 15 residues. V lost 2 bases to trimming and J lost 3 bases, with 12 bases between them. CDR3 amino acids: CASSLGGTGYNEQFF. DNA of the CDR3: TGCGCCAGCAGCTTAGGAGGGACGGGCTACAATGAGCAGTTCTTC.

This clonotype occurred many times. The rearrangement uses TRBV18 and TRBJ2-7, with D unclear. The CDR3 covers 13 residues. Between the trimmed V and J ends, which lost 1 base and 1 base, there was a span of 5 bases. Germline lookup yields CDR1 KGHSH and CDR2 LQKENI. The CDR3 bases are TGTGCCAGCTCACCACAAGCGTCCTACGAGCAGTACTTC. It is translated as CASSPQASYEQYF.

There are many counts of this clonotype. V usage is TRBV12-3 or TRBV12-4 and J usage is TRBJ1-3; the D is unclear. V was clipped by 5 bases and J by 2 bases, with 10 bases between them. The CDR3 is 14 residues long. This CDR3 reads CASSPHAAGNTIYF. The CDR3 DNA reads as TGTGCCAGCAGTCCACACGCGGCTGGAAACACCATATATTTT.

A note on this clonotype: An end of the junction does not agree with germline; a read error may underlie this. V and J are TRBV11-1 and TRBJ2-1, with D tentatively TRBD1 (6 bases). This CDR3 comprises 14 residues. Germline assignment: CDR1 SGHAT and CDR2 FQDESV (reference sequence). CDR3 nucleotide sequence: TGTGCCAGCAGTTTAGCAGGGGTGAAAAATGAGCAGTTCTTC. Translating gives CASSLAGVKNEQFF.

At least ten counts were recorded for this clonotype. The CDR3 protein is CSAREGGAADTQYF. CDR3 coding DNA: TGCAGTGCTAGAGAGGGAGGGGCGGCAGATACGCAGTATTTT. J is TRBJ2-3 and V is TRBV20-1, with TRBD2 matching over 7 bases. The V gene's germline CDR1 is DFQATT and CDR2 SNEGSKA (reference sequence). Trimming removed 0 bases from V and 4 bases from J; junction bases left unmatched: 4. The CDR3 extends over 14 amino acids.

This clonotype came up many times. V is TRBV6-2 or TRBV6-3 and J is TRBJ2-2, with 7 bases lining up with TRBD1. Germline values: CDR1 MNHEY, CDR2 SVGEGT. The CDR3 extends over 17 amino acids. Trimming at V came to 4 bases and at J to 2 bases, leaving 10 bases not matched to a gene. The CDR3, as DNA: TGTGCCAGCAGTTTCACACACAGGGGACCCAACACCGGGGAGCTGTTTTTT. It translates to CASSFTHRGPNTGELFF.

The chain joins TRBV20-1 to TRBJ2-5; TRBD2 agrees at 8 bases. The ends lost 0 bases at V and 5 bases at J; junction bases unmatched: 17. CDR3 length equals 18 residues. From germline, CDR1 is DFQATT and CDR2 SNEGSKA (reference sequence). This chain's CDR3 is CSARDPAWAQGGGETQYF. For the CDR3, the DNA is TGCAGTGCTAGAGATCCCGCTTGGGCGCAGGGCGGGGGGGAGACCCAGTACTTC.

This clonotype was detected many times. DNA of the CDR3: TGTGCCAGCAGTTTAGAAGTTGGCGGCAGGGGTCGCTCACCCCTCCACTTT. Its protein product is CASSLEVGGRGRSPLHF. The chain uses TRBV12-3 or TRBV12-4 and TRBJ1-6; the D gene is possibly TRBD1 (6 bases). V shed 1 base and J shed 10 bases, with 20 bases lying between them. CDR3 length: 17 residues.

This clonotype has a count of ten or more. The chain links TRBV18 to TRBJ2-4; D perhaps matches TRBD2 (5 bases). From germline, CDR1 is KGHSH and CDR2 LQKENI. CDR3 length: 16 residues. V gave up 2 bases and J gave up 1 base, with 12 bases separating them. The CDR3 region has the DNA TGTGCCAGCTCACCAATCGAGGGTACGGCCAAAAACATTCAGTACTTC. Protein: CASSPIEGTAKNIQYF.

The rearrangement uses TRBV28 and TRBJ2-3; D is unclear. Germline CDR1 and CDR2: MDHEN and SYDVKM. V lost 7 bases and J lost 0, with 20 bases in between. This CDR3 has 17 residues. Here the CDR3 reads CASKRRARGSSTDTQYF. CDR3 bases: TGTGCCAGCAAACGTAGGGCACGCGGCAGTAGCACAGATACGCAGTATTTT.